The 4 T cell receptor beta chains below were found in one sample sequenced in a study of T cells in Graves' hyperthyroidism and ophthalmopathy. Authors of the study amplified TCR beta CDR3 regions from RNA transcripts. RT-PCR in the first round (using the HTBI primer set) targeted the TCR CDR3. TCRdb re-called the multiplex PCR reads with MiXCR, one entry per CDR3 protein. Of a few hundred thousand distinct CDR3 sequences listed, 25% are singletons. The specimen sequenced was blood. The receptor set was obtained from a man aged 45-60 years with Graves' hyperthyroidism.

This chain links TRBV7-3 with TRBJ2-3; perhaps D is TRBD1 or TRBD2 (5 bases each). Between the trimmed V and J ends, which lost 5 bases and 6 bases, there was a span of 21 bases. The germline V gene has CDR1 SGHTA and CDR2 FQGTGA. This CDR3 contains 16 residues. DNA of the CDR3: TGTGCCAGCAGCCCACTGGGGACCTCTATGTGGGATACGCAGTATTTT. Translation: CASSPLGTSMWDTQYF.

This clonotype was seen at least ten times. J is TRBJ2-7 and V is TRBV7-3, with unresolved D. CDR1 is SGHTA, CDR2 FQGTGA, per germline. Trimming removed 4 bases from V and 2 bases from J, with 18 bases in between. This CDR3 has 16 amino acids. The DNA for the CDR3 is TGTGCCAGCAGCTCCATTCGGCCAGGTTTCCCCTACGAGCAGTACTTC. The encoded protein is CASSSIRPGFPYEQYF.

This chain uses TRBV29-1 with TRBJ2-5; 8 bases match TRBD2. V lost 4 bases and J lost 6; bases outside the gene matches: 4. Germline V gives CDR1 SQVTM, CDR2 ANQGSEA. The CDR3 runs 12 residues. CDR3 DNA: TGCAGCGTTGTCGGTAGCGGGAAGACCCAGTACTTC. Translation gives CSVVGSGKTQYF.

The chain joins TRBV10-2 to TRBJ2-7; 7 bases line up with TRBD2. Germline values: CDR1 WSHSY, CDR2 SAAADI. This CDR3 has 14 residues. Trimming at V came to 5 bases and at J to 4 bases, leaving 8 bases not matched to a gene. The CDR3 reads CASSPGTIGYEQYF. For the CDR3, the DNA is TGCGCCAGCAGTCCCGGGACTATCGGGTACGAGCAGTACTTC.